A selection of T cell receptor beta chains follows, all from one sample in a study of control samples from healthy donors and cancer patients. Profiling relied on immunoSEQ multiplex PCR, and the TCRdb table lists in-frame clones only, not all of them. In the table there are about 98,000 clones, 90% to 95% of which are singletons. The source material was blood. The receptors stem from a woman between 18 and 29 years old in good health. Each CDR3 is given with its conserved first and last residue. D genes are given only for firm matches. Clone size appears in some rows only: once, few, many, or a class for an expanded clone.

clone_size j_call cdr3_length v_call d_call cdr3_aa cdr3_nt
NA TRBJ2-7 12 TRBV12-3/TRBV12-4 NA CASSRLKLEQYF TGTGCCAGCAGTCGACTTAAGTTGGAGCAGTACTTC
NA TRBJ1-5 15 TRBV4-2 NA CASSQDGRANQPQHF TGTGCCAGCAGCCAAGATGGCAGGGCCAATCAGCCCCAGCATTTT
NA TRBJ2-5 15 TRBV5-4 TRBD1 CASSFWDRSQETQYF TGTGCCAGCAGCTTTTGGGACAGAAGCCAAGAGACCCAGTACTTC
NA TRBJ2-7 16 TRBV3-1/TRBV3-2 NA CASSPGSGTSVYEQYF TGTGCCAGCAGCCCCGGATCCGGGACTTCAGTCTACGAGCAGTACTTC
NA TRBJ2-7 14 TRBV6-5 TRBD2 CASTPTGPGGRQYF TGTGCCAGCACGCCGACTGGCCCGGGGGGTAGGCAGTACTTC
NA TRBJ1-1 15 TRBV6-1 NA CASSEMCDLMDEAFF TGTGCCAGCAGTGAAATGTGCGACCTCATGGATGAAGCTTTCTTT
NA TRBJ2-3 15 TRBV11-2 TRBD2 CASSSWGGSTDTQYF TGTGCCAGCAGCTCGTGGGGGGGAAGCACAGATACGCAGTATTTT
NA TRBJ2-5 12 TRBV19 NA CASSKIQETQYF TGTGCCAGTAGTAAAATCCAAGAGACCCAGTACTTC
NA TRBJ1-1 13 TRBV29-1 NA CSVEGTLNTEAFF TGCAGCGTTGAAGGGACATTGAACACTGAAGCTTTCTTT
NA TRBJ2-6 14 TRBV6-5 NA CASSPWDSGNFLTF TGTGCCAGCAGTCCTTGGGACTCGGGGAATTTCCTGACTTTC
NA TRBJ2-2 15 TRBV28 NA CASSKSRANTGELFF TGTGCCAGCTCTAAATCCAGAGCGAACACCGGGGAGCTGTTTTTT
NA TRBJ2-7 15 TRBV9 TRBD1 CASSLRTGWGYEQYF TGTGCCAGCAGCCTCAGGACAGGGTGGGGCTACGAGCAGTACTTC
NA TRBJ2-7 14 TRBV24-1 NA CATSESKSSYEQYF TGTGCCACCAGTGAATCGAAGAGCTCCTACGAGCAGTACTTC
NA TRBJ2-7 11 TRBV20-1 NA CSLAALDEQYF TGCAGCCTGGCAGCGTTGGACGAGCAGTACTTC
NA TRBJ2-2 14 TRBV6-2/TRBV6-3 NA CASSYGGVTGELFF TGTGCCAGCAGTTACGGAGGTGTAACCGGGGAGCTGTTTTTT
NA TRBJ2-5 14 TRBV19 NA CASSIGQAVETQYF TGTGCCAGTAGTATAGGACAGGCGGTGGAGACCCAGTACTTC
few TRBJ1-2 12 TRBV19 NA CASSIFDYGYTF TGTGCCAGTAGTATATTCGACTATGGCTACACCTTC
NA TRBJ2-3 16 TRBV5-4 TRBD1 CASTTLGQASTDTQYF TGTGCCAGCACCACTCTCGGACAGGCTAGCACAGATACGCAGTATTTT
NA TRBJ1-4 13 TRBV28 NA CASRTSGSEKLFF TGTGCCAGCAGAACCTCAGGGTCCGAAAAACTGTTTTTT
NA TRBJ2-2 15 TRBV3-1/TRBV3-2 NA CASSQFDRNTGELFF TGTGCCAGCAGCCAATTCGACAGAAACACCGGGGAGCTGTTTTTT
NA TRBJ2-1 17 TRBV5-4 NA CASSAQGDSSSYNEQFF TGTGCCAGCAGCGCGCAAGGGGACTCTAGCTCCTACAATGAGCAGTTCTTC
NA TRBJ2-1 16 TRBV6-6 NA CASGRGQTPMGGEQFF TGTGCCAGCGGAAGAGGACAGACCCCTATGGGGGGTGAGCAGTTCTTC
NA TRBJ1-2 17 TRBV4-2 TRBD1 CASSQAGQGQLYYGYTF TGTGCCAGCAGCCAGGCCGGACAGGGCCAACTTTACTATGGCTACACCTTC
NA TRBJ2-1 15 TRBV6-6 TRBD2 CASSGSGLRNGEQFF TGTGCCAGCAGCGGTAGCGGGCTTAGGAATGGGGAGCAGTTCTTC
NA TRBJ2-7 14 TRBV5-1 NA CASRLQSAVGEQYF TGCGCCAGCAGACTCCAGTCGGCAGTGGGCGAGCAGTACTTC
NA TRBJ2-7 13 TRBV5-4 NA CASSFGGFGGQYF TGTGCCAGCAGCTTCGGCGGATTCGGGGGGCAGTACTTC
NA TRBJ1-5 13 TRBV19 NA CASAAQGNQPQHF TGTGCCAGCGCCGCGCAGGGGAATCAGCCCCAGCATTTT
NA TRBJ2-1 11 TRBV4-1 NA CASSHYNEQFF TGCGCCAGCAGCCACTACAATGAGCAGTTCTTC
NA TRBJ1-6 16 TRBV9 NA CASSVDGGTAFSPLHF TGTGCCAGCAGCGTAGACGGGGGGACGGCGTTTTCACCCCTCCACTTT
once TRBJ2-1 15 TRBV27 NA CASTIFLSSYNEQFF TGTGCCAGCACGATCTTCCTAAGCTCCTACAATGAGCAGTTCTTC
NA TRBJ2-3 17 TRBV7-6 TRBD2 CASSLGLADSSTDTQYF TGTGCCAGCAGCTTAGGGCTAGCGGATTCTAGCACAGATACGCAGTATTTT
once TRBJ2-7 15 TRBV7-2 TRBD2 CASRRLAGGAGEQYF TGTGCCAGCAGGCGACTAGCGGGAGGGGCCGGCGAGCAGTACTTC
NA TRBJ1-4 15 TRBV6-5 NA CASSPAGATNEKLFF TGTGCCAGCAGTCCCGCGGGCGCAACTAATGAAAAACTGTTTTTT
NA TRBJ2-4 18 TRBV15 NA CATSRDPYNPLIKNIQYF TGTGCCACCAGCAGAGATCCGTACAACCCCCTAATCAAAAACATTCAGTACTTC
NA TRBJ1-1 14 TRBV24-1 NA CATSAPGLNTEAFF TGTGCCACCAGTGCCCCAGGGTTGAACACTGAAGCTTTCTTT
NA TRBJ2-2 17 TRBV5-1 TRBD1 CASSLVPGQGPTGELFF TGCGCCAGCAGCTTGGTCCCGGGACAGGGCCCCACCGGGGAGCTGTTTTTT
NA TRBJ1-1 15 TRBV10-1 NA CASSPLGLGNTEAFF TGCGCCAGCAGTCCCCTCGGGCTTGGGAACACTGAAGCTTTCTTT
NA TRBJ1-4 17 TRBV6-2/TRBV6-3 NA CASSPWTFWWANEKLFF TGTGCCAGCAGCCCTTGGACATTCTGGTGGGCTAATGAAAAACTGTTTTTT
NA TRBJ2-7 14 TRBV10-3 NA CAISESGSNYEQYF TGTGCCATCAGTGAGTCTGGGAGCAACTACGAGCAGTACTTC
NA TRBJ2-6 16 TRBV19 TRBD1 CASSTTGGLGANVLTF TGTGCCAGTAGTACGACAGGGGGCCTCGGGGCCAACGTCCTGACTTTC